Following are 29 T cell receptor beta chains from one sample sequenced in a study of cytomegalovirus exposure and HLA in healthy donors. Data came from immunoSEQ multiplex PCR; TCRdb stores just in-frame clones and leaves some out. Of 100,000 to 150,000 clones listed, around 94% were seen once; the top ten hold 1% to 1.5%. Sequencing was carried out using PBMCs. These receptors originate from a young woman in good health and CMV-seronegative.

DNA for the CDR3: TGTGCCAGCAGTTTGAGGGTGTTGGACTATGGCTACACCTTC. This sequence encodes CASSLRVLDYGYTF. The chain has TRBV28 and TRBJ1-2; no reliable D call. This CDR3 region has 14 residues. Trimming shortened V by 3 bases and J by 3 bases, and 11 bases separated the two germline ends. Germline V lookup: CDR1 MDHEN, CDR2 SYDVKM.

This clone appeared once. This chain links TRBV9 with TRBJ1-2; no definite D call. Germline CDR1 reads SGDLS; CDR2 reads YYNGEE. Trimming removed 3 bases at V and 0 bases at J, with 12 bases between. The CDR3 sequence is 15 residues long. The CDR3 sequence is CASSATLVTNYGYTF. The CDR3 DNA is TGTGCCAGCAGCGCAACCTTAGTCACTAACTATGGCTACACCTTC.

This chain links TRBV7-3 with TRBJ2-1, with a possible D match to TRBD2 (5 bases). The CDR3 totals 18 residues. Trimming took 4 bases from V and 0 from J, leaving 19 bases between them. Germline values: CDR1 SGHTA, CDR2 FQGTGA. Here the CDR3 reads CASSSRREPPSSYNEQFF. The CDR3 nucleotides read TGTGCCAGCAGCTCACGCCGGGAACCCCCGAGCTCCTACAATGAGCAGTTCTTC.

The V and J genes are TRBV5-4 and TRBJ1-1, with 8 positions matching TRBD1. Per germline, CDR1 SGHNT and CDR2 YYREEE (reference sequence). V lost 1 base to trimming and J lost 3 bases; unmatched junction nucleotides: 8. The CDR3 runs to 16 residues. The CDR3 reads CASSLISPGGDTEAFF. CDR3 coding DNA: TGTGCCAGCAGCTTGATTAGTCCAGGGGGCGACACTGAAGCTTTCTTT.

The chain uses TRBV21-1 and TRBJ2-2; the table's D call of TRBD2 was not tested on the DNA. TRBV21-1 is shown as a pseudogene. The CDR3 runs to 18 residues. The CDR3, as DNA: TGTGCCAGCAGCAAAGTGGACCTACAGCGGAAGAACACCGGGGAGCTGTTTTTT. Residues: CASSKVDLQRKNTGELFF.

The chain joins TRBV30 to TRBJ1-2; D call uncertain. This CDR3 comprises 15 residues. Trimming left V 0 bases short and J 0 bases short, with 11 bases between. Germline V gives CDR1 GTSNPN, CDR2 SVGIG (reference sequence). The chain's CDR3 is CAWSVGTHSNYGYTF. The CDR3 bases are TGTGCCTGGAGTGTGGGCACCCATTCTAACTATGGCTACACCTTC.

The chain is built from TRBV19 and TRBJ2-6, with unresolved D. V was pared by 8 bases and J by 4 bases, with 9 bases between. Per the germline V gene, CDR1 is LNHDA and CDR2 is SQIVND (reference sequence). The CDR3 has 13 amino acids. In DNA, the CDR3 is TGTGCCAGTGGAACAGCCGGGGCCAACGTCCTGACTTTC. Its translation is CASGTAGANVLTF.

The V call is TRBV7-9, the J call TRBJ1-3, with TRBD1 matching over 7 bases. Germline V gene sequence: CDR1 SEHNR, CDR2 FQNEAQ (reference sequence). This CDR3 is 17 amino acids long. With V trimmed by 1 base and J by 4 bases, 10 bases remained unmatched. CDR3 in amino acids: CASSLGTGRSSGNTIYF. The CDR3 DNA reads TGTGCCAGCAGCTTAGGGACAGGCAGAAGTTCAGGAAACACCATATATTTT.

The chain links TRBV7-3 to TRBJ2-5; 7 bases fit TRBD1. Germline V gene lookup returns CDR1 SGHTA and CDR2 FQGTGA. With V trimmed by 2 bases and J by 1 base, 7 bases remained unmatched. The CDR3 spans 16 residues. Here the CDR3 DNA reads TGTGCCAGCAGCTTAGGGGGACAGTTAAGCCAAGAGACCCAGTACTTC. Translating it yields CASSLGGQLSQETQYF.

CDR3 DNA: TGTGCCACCAGCAGAGATTTTCGAGGGAACACTGAAGCTTTCTTT. The encoded protein is CATSRDFRGNTEAFF. This sequence joins TRBV15 and TRBJ1-1; D unresolved. Germline values: CDR1 LNHNV, CDR2 YYDKDF (reference sequence). Deletions cut 0 bases from V and 1 base from J, with 9 bases between. There are 15 residues in the CDR3.

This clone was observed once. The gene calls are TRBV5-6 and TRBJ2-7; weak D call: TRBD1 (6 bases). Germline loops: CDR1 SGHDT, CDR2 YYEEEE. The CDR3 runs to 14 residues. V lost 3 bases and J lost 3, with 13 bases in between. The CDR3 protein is CASSSQLQGYEQYF. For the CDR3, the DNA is TGTGCCAGCAGCTCACAATTACAGGGCTACGAGCAGTACTTC.

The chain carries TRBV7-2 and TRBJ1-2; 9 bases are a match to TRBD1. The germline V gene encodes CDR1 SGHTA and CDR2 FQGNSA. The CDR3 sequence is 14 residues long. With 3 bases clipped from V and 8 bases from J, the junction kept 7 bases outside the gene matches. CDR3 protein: CASSFDRGVKGYTF. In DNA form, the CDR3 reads TGTGCCAGCAGCTTCGACAGGGGGGTAAAAGGCTACACCTTC.

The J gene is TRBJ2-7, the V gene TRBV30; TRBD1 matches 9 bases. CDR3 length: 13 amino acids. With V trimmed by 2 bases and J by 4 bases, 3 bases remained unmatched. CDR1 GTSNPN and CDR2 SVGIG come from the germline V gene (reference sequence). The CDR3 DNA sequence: TGTGCCTGGAGTTTGACAGGGGGTTACGAGCAGTACTTC. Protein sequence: CAWSLTGGYEQYF.

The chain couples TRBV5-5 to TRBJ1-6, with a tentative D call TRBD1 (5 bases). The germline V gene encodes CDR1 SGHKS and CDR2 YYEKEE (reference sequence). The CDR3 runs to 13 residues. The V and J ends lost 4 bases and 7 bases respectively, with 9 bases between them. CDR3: CASSVDRNSPLHF. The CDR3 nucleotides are TGTGCCAGCAGCGTCGACAGAAATTCACCCCTCCACTTT.

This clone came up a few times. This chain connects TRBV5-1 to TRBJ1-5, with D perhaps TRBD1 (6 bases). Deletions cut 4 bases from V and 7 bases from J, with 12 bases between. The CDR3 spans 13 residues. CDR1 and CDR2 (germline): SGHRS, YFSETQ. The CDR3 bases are TGCGCCAGCAGCCCAGGGGTGGGCCAGCCCCAGCATTTT. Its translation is CASSPGVGQPQHF.

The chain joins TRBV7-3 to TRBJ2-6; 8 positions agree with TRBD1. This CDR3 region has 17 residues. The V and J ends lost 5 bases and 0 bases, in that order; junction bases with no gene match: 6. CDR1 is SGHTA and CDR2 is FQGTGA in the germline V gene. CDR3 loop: CASSVTGVLSGANVLTF. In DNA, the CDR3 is TGTGCCAGCAGCGTGACAGGGGTCCTCTCTGGGGCCAACGTCCTGACTTTC.

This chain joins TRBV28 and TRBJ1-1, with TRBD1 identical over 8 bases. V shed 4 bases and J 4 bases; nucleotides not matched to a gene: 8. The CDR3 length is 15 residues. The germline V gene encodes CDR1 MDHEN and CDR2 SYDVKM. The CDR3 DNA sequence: TGTGCCAGCAGTTCATCAGGACAGGGCGGCACTGAAGCTTTCTTT. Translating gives CASSSSGQGGTEAFF.

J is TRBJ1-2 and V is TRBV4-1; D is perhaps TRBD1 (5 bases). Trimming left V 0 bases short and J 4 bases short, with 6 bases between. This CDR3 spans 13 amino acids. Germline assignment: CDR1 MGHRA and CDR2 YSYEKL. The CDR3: CASSQEGVYGYTF. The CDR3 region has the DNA TGCGCCAGCAGCCAAGAAGGGGTCTATGGCTACACCTTC.

CDR3 sequence reads: CASSPPTGSTEAFF. In DNA form, the CDR3 reads TGTGCCAGCAGCCCCCCAACAGGGAGCACTGAAGCTTTCTTT. J is TRBJ1-1 and V is TRBV5-4, with a weak D call TRBD1 (6 bases). CDR1 is SGHNT, CDR2 YYREEE, per germline (reference sequence). This CDR3 is built from 14 residues. The ends were cut back, 4 bases at V and 4 bases at J, with 14 bases in the middle.

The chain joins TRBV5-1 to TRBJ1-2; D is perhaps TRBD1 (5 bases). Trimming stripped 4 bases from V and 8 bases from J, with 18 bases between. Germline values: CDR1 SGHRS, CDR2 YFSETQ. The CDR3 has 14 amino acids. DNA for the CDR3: TGCGCCAGCAGCCAGGCCGTTACGGAGGGGGGCTACACCTTC. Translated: CASSQAVTEGGYTF.

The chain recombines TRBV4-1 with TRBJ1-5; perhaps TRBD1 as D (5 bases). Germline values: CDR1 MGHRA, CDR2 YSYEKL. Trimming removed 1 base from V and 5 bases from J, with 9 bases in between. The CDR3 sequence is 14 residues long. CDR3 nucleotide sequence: TGCGCCAGCAGCCAAGGGAAAGGGGATCAGCCCCAGCATTTT. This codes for CASSQGKGDQPQHF.

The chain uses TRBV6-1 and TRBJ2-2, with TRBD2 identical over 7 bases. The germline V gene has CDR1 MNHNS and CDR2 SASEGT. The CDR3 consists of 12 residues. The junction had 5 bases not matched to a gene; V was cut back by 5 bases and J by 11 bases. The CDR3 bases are TGTGCCAGCAGTCAAACGGGAGGAGAGCTGTTTTTT. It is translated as CASSQTGGELFF.

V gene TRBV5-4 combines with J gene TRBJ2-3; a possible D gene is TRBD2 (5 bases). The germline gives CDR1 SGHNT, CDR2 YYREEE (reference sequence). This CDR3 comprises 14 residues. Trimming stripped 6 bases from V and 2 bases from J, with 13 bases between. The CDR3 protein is CASMVLGATDTQYF. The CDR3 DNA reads TGTGCCAGCATGGTTCTGGGAGCCACAGATACGCAGTATTTT.

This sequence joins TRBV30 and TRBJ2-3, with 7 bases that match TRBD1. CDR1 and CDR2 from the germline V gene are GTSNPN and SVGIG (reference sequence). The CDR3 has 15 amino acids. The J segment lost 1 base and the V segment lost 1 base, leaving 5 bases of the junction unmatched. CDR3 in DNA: TGTGCCTGGAGTGCCACAGGGGTGGGCACAGATACGCAGTATTTT. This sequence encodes CAWSATGVGTDTQYF.

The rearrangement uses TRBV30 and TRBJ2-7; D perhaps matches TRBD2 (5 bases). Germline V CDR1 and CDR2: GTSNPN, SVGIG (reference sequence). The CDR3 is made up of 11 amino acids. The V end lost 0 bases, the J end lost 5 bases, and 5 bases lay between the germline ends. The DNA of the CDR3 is TGTGCCTGGAGTGTACTAGACGAGCAGTACTTC. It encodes CAWSVLDEQYF.

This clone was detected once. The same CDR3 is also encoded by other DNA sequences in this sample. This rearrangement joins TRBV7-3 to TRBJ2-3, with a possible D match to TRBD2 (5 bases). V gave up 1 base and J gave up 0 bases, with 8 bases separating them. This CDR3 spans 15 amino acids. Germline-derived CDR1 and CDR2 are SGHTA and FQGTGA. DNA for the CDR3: TGTGCCAGCAGCTTAATTCGCGGGAGCACAGATACGCAGTATTTT. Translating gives CASSLIRGSTDTQYF.

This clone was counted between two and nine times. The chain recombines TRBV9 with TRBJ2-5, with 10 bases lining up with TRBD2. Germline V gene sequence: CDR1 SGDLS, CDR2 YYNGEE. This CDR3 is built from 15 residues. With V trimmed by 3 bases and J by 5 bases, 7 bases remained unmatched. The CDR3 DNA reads TGTGCCAGCAGCGGCGACCAGCGGGGGGGGGAGACCCAGTACTTC. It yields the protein CASSGDQRGGETQYF. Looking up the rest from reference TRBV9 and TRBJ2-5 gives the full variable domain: DSGVTQTPKHLITATGQRVTLRCSPRSGDLSVYWYQQSLDQGLQFLIQYYNGEERAKGNILERFSAQQFPDLHSELNLSSLELGDSALYFCASSGDQRGGETQYFGPGTRLLVL.

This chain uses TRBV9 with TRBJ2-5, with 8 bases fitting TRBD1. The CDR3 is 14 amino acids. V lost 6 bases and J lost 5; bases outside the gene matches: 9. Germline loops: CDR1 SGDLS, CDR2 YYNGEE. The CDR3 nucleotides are TGTGCCAGCAACCGGAAGGACAGGGCGGAGACCCAGTACTTC. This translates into CASNRKDRAETQYF.

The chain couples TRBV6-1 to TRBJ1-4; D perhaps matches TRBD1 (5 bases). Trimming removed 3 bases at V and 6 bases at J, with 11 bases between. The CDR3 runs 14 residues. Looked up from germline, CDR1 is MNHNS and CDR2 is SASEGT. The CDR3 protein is CASSELWGDEKLFF. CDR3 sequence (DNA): TGTGCCAGCAGTGAGCTCTGGGGGGATGAAAAACTGTTTTTT.